A single sample gave rise to the 27 T cell receptor beta chains below, sequenced in a study of neurological immune-mediated disorders. One entry per CDR3 protein, called by TCRdb with MiXCR from the 5' RACE reads. The sample consists of about 59,000 distinct CDR3 sequences, approximately 11% of them appearing once. The sequenced sample was PBMCs. These receptors all stem from a woman in her fifties or sixties with HTLV-1-associated myelopathy (HAM/TSP).

This clonotype was observed at least ten times. V gene TRBV9 combines with J gene TRBJ2-3, with 7 nucleotides matching TRBD2. In germline, CDR1 is SGDLS, CDR2 YYNGEE. The V gene end was trimmed by 4 bases and the J gene end by 4 bases; junction bases not matched to a gene: 9. CDR3 length: 15 residues. CDR3 in amino acids: CASSPSGIRADTQYF. CDR3 nucleotides: TGTGCCAGCAGCCCGAGCGGGATTAGGGCAGATACGCAGTATTTT.

Many counts were recorded for this clonotype. CDR3 sequence reads: CATQAGQTYEQYF. CDR3 coding DNA: TGTGCCACCCAAGCCGGACAAACTTACGAGCAGTACTTC. This sequence joins TRBV28 and TRBJ2-7, with D tentatively TRBD1 (5 bases). CDR1 MDHEN and CDR2 SYDVKM come from the germline V gene. V was shortened by 10 bases and J by 4 bases, with 17 bases between the two germline ends. There are 13 residues in the CDR3.

This clonotype came up many times. The chain employs TRBV6-5 and TRBJ2-7, with a possible D match to TRBD1 (6 bases). V was shortened by 4 bases and J by 5 bases, with 18 bases between the two germline ends. This CDR3 is 15 amino acids long. Looked up from germline, CDR1 is MNHEY and CDR2 is SVGAGI. Here the CDR3 DNA reads TGTGCCAGCAGTTCCCGACAGGTCCAAAGGGACGAGCAGTACTTC. It yields the protein CASSSRQVQRDEQYF.

For this clonotype: This may be a read error: a much more frequent sequence differs by one nucleotide. The gene calls are TRBV12-3 or TRBV12-4 and TRBJ1-1, with 9 nucleotides matching TRBD1. This CDR3 spans 15 amino acids. Unmatched junction bases numbered 6, after V lost 6 bases and J lost 1 base. In DNA, the CDR3 is TGTGCCAGCAGACGACCGGGACAGGGGAACACTGAAGCTTTCTTT. This encodes CASRRPGQGNTEAFF.

This clonotype was seen repeatedly, ten times or more. This chain joins TRBV3-1 and TRBJ2-2; possible D gene TRBD2, 5 bases. The V end lost 4 bases, the J end lost 0 bases, and 12 bases lay between the germline ends. The CDR3 consists of 16 residues. Germline CDR1 reads LGHDT; CDR2 reads YNNKEL (reference sequence). CDR3 coding DNA: TGTGCCAGCAGCCCCCGAGCGGTCGCGAACACCGGGGAGCTGTTTTTT. It codes for CASSPRAVANTGELFF.

This clonotype was detected ten times or more. The CDR3 is CASSPTGQETQYF. In nucleotides, the CDR3 is TGTGCCAGTAGTCCTACCGGGCAAGAGACCCAGTACTTC. This chain connects TRBV19 to TRBJ2-5; D is undetermined. This CDR3 has 13 amino acids. V was trimmed by 5 bases and J by 2 bases, leaving 9 bases between them. Germline V CDR1 and CDR2: LNHDA, SQIVND (reference sequence).

This clonotype was counted ten times or more. CDR3 sequence reads: CASSQQGFQQFF. The CDR3 region has the DNA TGTGCCAGCAGCCAACAGGGGTTTCAGCAGTTCTTC. The genes are TRBV14 and TRBJ2-1, with D possibly being TRBD1 (6 bases). The CDR3 runs 12 residues. Looked up from germline, CDR1 is SGHDN and CDR2 is FVKESK. Deletions cut 2 bases from V and 11 bases from J, with 10 bases between.

The chain links TRBV27 to TRBJ2-1; 7 bases match TRBD2. Germline CDR1 and CDR2: MNHEY and SMNVEV (reference sequence). J lost 7 bases, V lost 6 bases, and 9 bases had no gene match. The CDR3 spans 14 residues. CDR3 sequence: CASSPSGAGNEQFF. The CDR3 coding sequence is TGTGCCAGCAGCCCTAGCGGTGCTGGGAATGAGCAGTTCTTC.

The sample holds many counts of this clonotype. The chain combines TRBV4-1 with TRBJ2-4, with a weak D call TRBD1 (5 bases). Trimming shortened V by 3 bases and J by 7 bases, and 22 bases separated the two germline ends. Germline V lookup: CDR1 MGHRA, CDR2 YSYEKL. This CDR3 is built from 17 residues. CDR3 DNA: TGCGCCAGCAGCCAGCCCACATCAGGGTTCGTTAGGAACATTCAGTACTTC. This codes for CASSQPTSGFVRNIQYF.

The chain couples TRBV6-2 or TRBV6-3 to TRBJ2-3; D remains unclear. The V gene's germline CDR1 is MNHEY and CDR2 SVGEGT. V lost 7 bases to trimming and J lost 3 bases, with 11 bases between them. The CDR3 has 13 residues. The CDR3 loop reads CASTPPGTDTQYF. DNA for the CDR3: TGTGCCAGCACTCCTCCAGGTACAGATACGCAGTATTTT.

This clonotype is judged medium-sized. The genes are TRBV20-1 and TRBJ2-5, with a possible D match to TRBD2 (7 bases). The V end was cut by 8 bases, the J end by 3 bases, with 16 bases between. Germline CDR1 DFQATT, CDR2 SNEGSKA (reference sequence). The CDR3 runs to 13 residues. In DNA form, the CDR3 reads TGCAGTCCCCTAGAGGGGGGGAAAGAGACCCAGTACTTC. Translating gives CSPLEGGKETQYF.

This clonotype came up many times. V and J are TRBV29-1 and TRBJ2-1; 7 positions agree with TRBD2. Per the germline V gene, CDR1 is SQVTM and CDR2 is ANQGSEA. The CDR3 is 15 residues long. Germline trimming cut 8 bases from V and 4 bases from J; bases unmatched to any gene: 14. CDR3 sequence reads: CSSPGSSGAYNEQFF. DNA for the CDR3: TGCAGCTCCCCCGGATCCAGCGGGGCTTACAATGAGCAGTTCTTC.

In its sample, this clonotype was seen many times. This chain connects TRBV5-6 to TRBJ2-1; the D is unclear. CDR1 and CDR2 from the germline V gene are SGHDT and YYEEEE. The germline V and J ends were trimmed by 2 bases and 7 bases, with 13 bases remaining between them. The CDR3 runs to 14 residues. DNA for the CDR3: TGTGCCAGCAGCTTCTTTAGGACCGGGAATGAGCAGTTCTTC. Translated, it gives CASSFFRTGNEQFF.

This clonotype was observed many times. The rearrangement joins TRBV12-3 or TRBV12-4 to TRBJ1-1, with no clear D. Trimming took off 6 bases at V and 6 bases at J, with 14 bases between the two ends. The CDR3 sequence is 13 residues long. The CDR3 region has the DNA TGTGCCAGCAGCTCTACATCTATGGCTGAAGCTTTCTTT. It is translated as CASSSTSMAEAFF.

This clonotype was found many times. CDR3 sequence: CSARWQGYEQYF. The CDR3 nucleotides read TGCAGTGCTAGGTGGCAGGGGTACGAGCAGTACTTC. V is TRBV20-1 and J is TRBJ2-7, with D possibly TRBD1 on 6 matching bases. Germline V gene lookup returns CDR1 DFQATT and CDR2 SNEGSKA (reference sequence). The CDR3 has 12 residues. V lost 3 bases and J 4 bases, leaving 10 bases between the germline ends.

At least ten counts were recorded for this clonotype. The rearrangement links TRBV20-1 to TRBJ2-3; a weak D match, TRBD2 (5 bases). Germline CDR1 reads DFQATT; CDR2 reads SNEGSKA (reference sequence). This CDR3 has 14 amino acids. Trimming took 8 bases from V and 1 from J, leaving 16 bases between them. This CDR3 is CSTLLLSGTDTQYF. The CDR3, as DNA: TGCAGTACCCTCCTCCTTAGCGGCACAGATACGCAGTATTTT.

This clonotype was seen repeatedly, ten times or more. The chain employs TRBV18 and TRBJ2-5, with a possible D match to TRBD1 (5 bases). The germline CDR1 and CDR2 sequences are KGHSH and LQKENI. V lost 1 base and J lost 2, with 11 bases in between. CDR3 length equals 15 residues. The CDR3 loop reads CASSPQSQGQETQYF. The CDR3 DNA sequence: TGTGCCAGCTCACCACAGTCGCAGGGACAAGAGACCCAGTACTTC.

There are many counts of this clonotype. The CDR3, as DNA: TGTGCCAGCAGCTTGGGACAGGCCTTGAACACTGAAGCTTTCTTT. Translated, it gives CASSLGQALNTEAFF. The chain couples TRBV5-6 to TRBJ1-1, with D maybe TRBD1 (6 bases). Germline CDR1 reads SGHDT; CDR2 reads YYEEEE. V lost 0 bases, J lost 0 bases, and 9 bases lay in between. This CDR3 spans 15 amino acids.

This clonotype came up many times. The chain carries TRBV5-6 and TRBJ1-4, with 7 bases identical to TRBD1. Germline values: CDR1 SGHDT, CDR2 YYEEEE. Trimming took 1 base from V and 5 from J; bases not matched to a gene: 2. The CDR3 length is 14 residues. The CDR3 is CASSLIQGNEKLFF. The CDR3 DNA follows: TGTGCCAGCAGCTTGATACAGGGGAATGAAAAACTGTTTTTT.

Comment on this clonotype: This may come from a read error, since a much larger clone is one base off. The chain recombines TRBV6-6 with TRBJ1-5, with D perhaps matching TRBD1 (6 bases). CDR3 length equals 14 residues. CDR1 and CDR2 (germline): MNHNY, SVGAGI (reference sequence). The CDR3 DNA follows: TGTGCCAACAGTTATTATCAGGGGAATCAGCCCCAGCATTTT. Protein product: CANSYYQGNQPQHF.

J is TRBJ2-7 and V is TRBV5-1; D is unresolved. Germline-derived CDR1 and CDR2 are SGHRS and YFSETQ. This CDR3 has 10 amino acids. Trimming removed 9 bases from V and 3 bases from J, with 7 bases in between. The CDR3 DNA reads TGCGCCATCATCCGCTACGAGCAGTACTTC. Encoded protein: CAIIRYEQYF. The full variable domain, rest sourced from reference TRBV5-1 and TRBJ2-7, is KAGVTQTPRYLIKTRGQQVTLSCSPISGHRSVSWYQQTPGQGLQFLFEYFSETQRNKGNFPGRFSGRQFSNSRSEMNVSTLELGDSALYLCAIIRYEQYFGPGTRLTVT.

Many counts were recorded for this clonotype. This rearrangement joins TRBV29-1 to TRBJ2-1; 8 bases agree with TRBD2. Germline CDR1 is SQVTM and CDR2 is ANQGSEA. Losses at the gene ends were 3 bases for V and 9 bases for J; bases not matched to a gene: 7. The CDR3 runs 13 residues. The chain's CDR3 is CSVDLGTRGEQFF. CDR3 in DNA: TGCAGCGTTGACCTGGGGACTAGGGGTGAGCAGTTCTTC.

The table lists this clonotype with many counts. The chain uses TRBV3-1 and TRBJ2-7; D is ambiguous. The germline V gene has CDR1 LGHDT and CDR2 YNNKEL (reference sequence). V dropped 5 bases and J dropped 3 bases, with 8 bases sitting between them. The CDR3 has 12 amino acids. CDR3 amino acids: CASSISDYEQYF. CDR3 bases: TGTGCCAGCAGCATATCAGACTACGAGCAGTACTTC.

This clonotype was counted at least ten times. V gene TRBV5-5 combines with J gene TRBJ1-1; D is undetermined. The V end was cut by 4 bases, the J end by 1 base, with 11 bases between. CDR3 length equals 14 residues. Germline V gene sequence: CDR1 SGHKS, CDR2 YYEKEE (reference sequence). The CDR3: CASSPHHQNTEAFF. The CDR3 coding sequence is TGTGCCAGCAGCCCTCACCACCAGAACACTGAAGCTTTCTTT.

The table lists this clonotype with many counts. The rearrangement uses TRBV11-3 and TRBJ1-1, with D perhaps matching TRBD1 (6 bases). This CDR3 comprises 13 residues. Germline values: CDR1 SGHNT, CDR2 YENEEA. The V and J ends lost 4 bases and 3 bases respectively, with 9 bases between them. This chain's CDR3 is CASSSGVDTEAFF. CDR3 nucleotide sequence: TGTGCCAGCAGCTCAGGGGTGGACACTGAAGCTTTCTTT.

This clonotype was counted a single time. The J gene is TRBJ2-5, the V gene TRBV19; D may be TRBD1 or TRBD2 (5 bases each). CDR3 length equals 15 residues. Germline CDR1 and CDR2: LNHDA and SQIVND (reference sequence). V lost 7 bases and J 5 bases, leaving 20 bases between the germline ends. The DNA of the CDR3 is TGTGCCAGTACCCCGAGGGGCCCCGGCGGGGAGACCCAGTACTTC. The encoded protein is CASTPRGPGGETQYF.

This clonotype was found many times. The rearrangement uses TRBV29-1 and TRBJ2-5; D may be TRBD2 (5 bases). Germline CDR1 SQVTM, CDR2 ANQGSEA. Trimming pared 2 bases from V and 2 bases from J, leaving 9 bases between. The CDR3 contains 13 residues. The CDR3 sequence: CSVEYQRQETQYF. CDR3 sequence (DNA): TGCAGCGTTGAATACCAGCGGCAAGAGACCCAGTACTTC.